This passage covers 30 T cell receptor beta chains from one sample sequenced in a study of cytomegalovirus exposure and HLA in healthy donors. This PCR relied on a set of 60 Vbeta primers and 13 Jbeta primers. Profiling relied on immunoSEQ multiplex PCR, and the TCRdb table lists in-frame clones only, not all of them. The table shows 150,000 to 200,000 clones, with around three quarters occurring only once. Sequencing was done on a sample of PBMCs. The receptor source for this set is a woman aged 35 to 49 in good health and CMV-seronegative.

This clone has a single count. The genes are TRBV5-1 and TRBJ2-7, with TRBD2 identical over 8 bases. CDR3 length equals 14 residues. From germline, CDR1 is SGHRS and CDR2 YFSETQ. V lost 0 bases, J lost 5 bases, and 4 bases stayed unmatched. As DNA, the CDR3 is TGCGCCAGCAGCTTGGATAGCGGGGCCAACGAGCAGTACTTC. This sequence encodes CASSLDSGANEQYF.

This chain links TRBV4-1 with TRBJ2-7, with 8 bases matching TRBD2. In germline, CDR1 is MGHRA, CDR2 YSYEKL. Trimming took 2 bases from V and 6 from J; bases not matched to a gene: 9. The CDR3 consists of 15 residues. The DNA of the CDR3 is TGCGCCAGCAGCCAACCCGGGGGGGTAGGGGCCGAGCAGTACTTC. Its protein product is CASSQPGGVGAEQYF.

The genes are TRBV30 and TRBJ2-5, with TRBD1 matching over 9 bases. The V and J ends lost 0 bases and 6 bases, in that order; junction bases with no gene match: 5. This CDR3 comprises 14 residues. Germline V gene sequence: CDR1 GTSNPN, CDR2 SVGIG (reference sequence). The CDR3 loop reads CAWSVTGGKQTQYF. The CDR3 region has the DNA TGTGCCTGGAGTGTAACAGGGGGCAAGCAGACCCAGTACTTC. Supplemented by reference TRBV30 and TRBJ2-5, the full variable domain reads SQTIHQWPATLVQPVGSPLSLECTVEGTSNPNLYWYRQAAGRGLQLLFYSVGIGQISSEVPQNLSASRPQDRQFILSSKKLLLSDSGFYLCAWSVTGGKQTQYFGPGTRLLVL.

The CDR3, as DNA: TGTGCCAGCAGTCTATCTCTATACGCCGGGGAGCTGTTTTTT. Translating it yields CASSLSLYAGELFF. V gene TRBV2 combines with J gene TRBJ2-2, with D hard to call. CDR1 is SNHLY, CDR2 FYNNEI, per germline. The ends were cut back, 5 bases at V and 6 bases at J, with 13 bases in the middle. The CDR3 contains 14 residues. The full variable domain, with the rest looked up from reference TRBV2 and TRBJ2-2, is EPEVTQTPSHQVTQMGQEVILRCVPISNHLYFYWYRQILGQKVEFLVSFYNNEISEKSEIFDDQFSVERPDGSNFTLKIRSTKLEDSAMYFCASSLSLYAGELFFGEGSRLTVL.

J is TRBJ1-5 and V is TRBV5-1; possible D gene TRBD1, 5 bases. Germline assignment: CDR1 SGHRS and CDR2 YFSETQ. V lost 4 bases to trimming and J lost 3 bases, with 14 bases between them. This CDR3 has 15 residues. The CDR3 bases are TGCGCCAGCAGCCCGGAGGGGCTCTCCAATCAGCCCCAGCATTTT. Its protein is CASSPEGLSNQPQHF.

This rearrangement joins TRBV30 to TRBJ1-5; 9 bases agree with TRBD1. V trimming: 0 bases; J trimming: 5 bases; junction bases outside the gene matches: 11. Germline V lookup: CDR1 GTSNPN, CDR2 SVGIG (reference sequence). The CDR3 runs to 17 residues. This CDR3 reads CAWSVRLGQGVDQPQHF. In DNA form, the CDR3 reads TGTGCCTGGAGTGTCAGGTTGGGACAGGGTGTAGATCAGCCCCAGCATTTT.

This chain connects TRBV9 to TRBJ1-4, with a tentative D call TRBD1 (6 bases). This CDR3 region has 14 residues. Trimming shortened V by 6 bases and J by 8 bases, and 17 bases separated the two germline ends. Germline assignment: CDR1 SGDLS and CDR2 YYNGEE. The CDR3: CASNPGTIGEKLFF. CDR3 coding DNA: TGTGCCAGCAACCCTGGGACAATCGGGGAAAAACTGTTTTTT.

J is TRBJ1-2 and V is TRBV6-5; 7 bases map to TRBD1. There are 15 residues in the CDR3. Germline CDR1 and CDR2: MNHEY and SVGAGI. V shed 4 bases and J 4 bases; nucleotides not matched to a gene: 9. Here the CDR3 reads CASSSPSTGTYGYTF. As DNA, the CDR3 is TGTGCCAGCAGTTCTCCCTCGACAGGGACCTATGGCTACACCTTC.

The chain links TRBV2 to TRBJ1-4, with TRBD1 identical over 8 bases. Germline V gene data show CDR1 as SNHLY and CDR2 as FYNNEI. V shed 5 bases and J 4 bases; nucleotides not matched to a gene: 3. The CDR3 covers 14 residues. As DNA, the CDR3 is TGTGCCAGCAGTCCGGACAGGGATAATGAAAAACTGTTTTTT. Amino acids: CASSPDRDNEKLFF.

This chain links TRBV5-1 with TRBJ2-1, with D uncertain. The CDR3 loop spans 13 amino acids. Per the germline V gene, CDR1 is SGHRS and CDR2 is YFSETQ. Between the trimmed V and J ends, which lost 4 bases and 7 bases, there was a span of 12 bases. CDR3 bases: TGCGCCAGCAGCCTTGGTATAGTTAATGAGCAGTTCTTC. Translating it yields CASSLGIVNEQFF.

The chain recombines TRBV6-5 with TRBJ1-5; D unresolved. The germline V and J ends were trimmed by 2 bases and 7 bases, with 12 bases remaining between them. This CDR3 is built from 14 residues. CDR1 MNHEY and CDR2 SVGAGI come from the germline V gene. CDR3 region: CASSYGQFRQPQHF. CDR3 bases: TGTGCCAGCAGTTACGGGCAGTTTCGACAGCCCCAGCATTTT.

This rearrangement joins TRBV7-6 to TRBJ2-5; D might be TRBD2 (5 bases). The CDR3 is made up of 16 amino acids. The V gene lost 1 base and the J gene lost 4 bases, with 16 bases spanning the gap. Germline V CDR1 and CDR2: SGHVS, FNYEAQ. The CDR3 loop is CASSLGAAVSLETQYF. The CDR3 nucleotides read TGTGCCAGCAGCTTAGGGGCAGCGGTCTCTCTAGAGACCCAGTACTTC.

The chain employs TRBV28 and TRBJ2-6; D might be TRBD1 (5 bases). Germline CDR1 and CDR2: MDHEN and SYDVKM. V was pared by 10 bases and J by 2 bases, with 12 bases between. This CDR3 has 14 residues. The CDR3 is CAIRQGTGANVLTF. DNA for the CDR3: TGTGCCATACGCCAGGGCACTGGGGCCAACGTCCTGACTTTC.

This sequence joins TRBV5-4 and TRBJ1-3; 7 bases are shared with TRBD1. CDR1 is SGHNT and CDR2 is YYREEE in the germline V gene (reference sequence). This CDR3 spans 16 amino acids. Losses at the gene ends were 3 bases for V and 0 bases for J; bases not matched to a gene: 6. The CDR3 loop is CASSSKTGNSGNTIYF. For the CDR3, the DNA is TGTGCCAGCAGCTCTAAGACAGGGAACTCTGGAAACACCATATATTTT.

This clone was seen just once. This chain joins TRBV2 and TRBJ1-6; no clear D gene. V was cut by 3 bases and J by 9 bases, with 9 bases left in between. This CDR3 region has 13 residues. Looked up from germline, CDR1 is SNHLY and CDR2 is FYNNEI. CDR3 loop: CASSEGRGSPLHF. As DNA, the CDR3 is TGTGCCAGCAGTGAGGGTAGAGGTTCACCCCTCCACTTT.

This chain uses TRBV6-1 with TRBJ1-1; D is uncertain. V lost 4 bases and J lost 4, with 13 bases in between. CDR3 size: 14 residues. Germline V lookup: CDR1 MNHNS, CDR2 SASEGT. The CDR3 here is CASSGRTDSTEAFF. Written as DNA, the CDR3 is TGTGCCAGCAGTGGTCGGACGGACTCCACTGAAGCTTTCTTT.

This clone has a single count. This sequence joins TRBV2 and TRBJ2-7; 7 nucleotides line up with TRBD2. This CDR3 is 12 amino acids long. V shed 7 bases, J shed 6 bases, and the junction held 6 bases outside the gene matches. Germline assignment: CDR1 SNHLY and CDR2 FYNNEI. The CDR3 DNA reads TGTGCCAGCACGTGGGAGGGCCCCGAGCAGTACTTC. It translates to CASTWEGPEQYF. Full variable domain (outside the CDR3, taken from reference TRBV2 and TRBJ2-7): EPEVTQTPSHQVTQMGQEVILRCVPISNHLYFYWYRQILGQKVEFLVSFYNNEISEKSEIFDDQFSVERPDGSNFTLKIRSTKLEDSAMYFCASTWEGPEQYFGPGTRLTVT.

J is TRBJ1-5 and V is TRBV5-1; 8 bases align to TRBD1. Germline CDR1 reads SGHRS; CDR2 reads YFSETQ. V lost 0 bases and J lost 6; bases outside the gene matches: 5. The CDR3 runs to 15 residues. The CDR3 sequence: CASSLAGQEGQPQHF. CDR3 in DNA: TGCGCCAGCAGCTTGGCGGGACAGGAGGGTCAGCCCCAGCATTTT.

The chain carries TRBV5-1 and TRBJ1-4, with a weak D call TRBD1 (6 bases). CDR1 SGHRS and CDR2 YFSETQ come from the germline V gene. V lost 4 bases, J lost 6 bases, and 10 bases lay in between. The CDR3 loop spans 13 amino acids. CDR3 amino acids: CASSRDTHEKLFF. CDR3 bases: TGCGCCAGCAGCCGGGACACGCATGAAAAACTGTTTTTT.

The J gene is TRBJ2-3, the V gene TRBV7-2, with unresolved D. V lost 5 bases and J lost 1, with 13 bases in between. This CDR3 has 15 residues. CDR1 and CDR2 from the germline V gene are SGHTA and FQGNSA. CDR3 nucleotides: TGTGCCAGCAGCCCCCGGCTAGGAGGCACAGATACGCAGTATTTT. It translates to CASSPRLGGTDTQYF.

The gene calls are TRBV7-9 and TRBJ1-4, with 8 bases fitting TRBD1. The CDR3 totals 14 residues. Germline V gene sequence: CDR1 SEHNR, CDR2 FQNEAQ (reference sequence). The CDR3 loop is CENMDRARSKKLFF. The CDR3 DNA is TGTGAGAACATGGACAGGGCCAGGAGTAAAAAACTGTTTTTT.

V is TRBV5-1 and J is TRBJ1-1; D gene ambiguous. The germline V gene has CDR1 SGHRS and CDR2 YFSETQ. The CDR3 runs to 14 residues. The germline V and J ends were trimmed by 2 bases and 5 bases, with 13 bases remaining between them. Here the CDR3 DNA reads TGCGCCAGCAGCTTCACAGTCCCTGTAACTGAAGCTTTCTTT. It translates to CASSFTVPVTEAFF.

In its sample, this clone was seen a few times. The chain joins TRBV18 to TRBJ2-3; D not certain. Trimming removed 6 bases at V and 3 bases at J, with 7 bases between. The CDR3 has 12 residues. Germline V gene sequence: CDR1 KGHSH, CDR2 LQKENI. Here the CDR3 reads CASSAETDTQYF. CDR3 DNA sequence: TGTGCCAGCTCGGCCGAAACAGATACGCAGTATTTT.

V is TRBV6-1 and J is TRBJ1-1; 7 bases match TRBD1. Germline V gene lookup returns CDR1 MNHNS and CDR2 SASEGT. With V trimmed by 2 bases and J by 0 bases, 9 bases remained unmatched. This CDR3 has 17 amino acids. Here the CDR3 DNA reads TGTGCCAGCAGTGAAAGGGGGACAGTCAGGGTGAACACTGAAGCTTTCTTT. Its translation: CASSERGTVRVNTEAFF.

Here the CDR3 reads CASSLWGGSYGYTF. The CDR3 region has the DNA TGCGCCAGCAGCTTGTGGGGGGGGTCCTATGGCTACACCTTC. J is TRBJ1-2 and V is TRBV5-1; a possible D gene is TRBD1 (5 bases). Germline CDR1 SGHRS, CDR2 YFSETQ. There are 14 residues in the CDR3. Trimming took 1 base from V and 4 from J, leaving 11 bases between them.

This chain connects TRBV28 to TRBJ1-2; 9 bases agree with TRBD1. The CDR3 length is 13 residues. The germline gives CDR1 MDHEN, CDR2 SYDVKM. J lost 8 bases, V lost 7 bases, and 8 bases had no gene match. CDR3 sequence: CASIAGQGRGYTF. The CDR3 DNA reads TGTGCCAGCATAGCGGGACAGGGTCGAGGCTACACCTTC.

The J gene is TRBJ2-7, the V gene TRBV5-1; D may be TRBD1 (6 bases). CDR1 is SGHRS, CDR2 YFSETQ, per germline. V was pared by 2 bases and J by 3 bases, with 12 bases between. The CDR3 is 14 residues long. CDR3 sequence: CASSLGGLGYEQYF. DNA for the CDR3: TGCGCCAGCAGCTTAGGGGGTTTGGGCTACGAGCAGTACTTC.

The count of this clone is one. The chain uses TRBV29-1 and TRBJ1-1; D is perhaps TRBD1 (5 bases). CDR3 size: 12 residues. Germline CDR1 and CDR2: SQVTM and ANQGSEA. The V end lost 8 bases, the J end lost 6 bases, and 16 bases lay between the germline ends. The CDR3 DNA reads TGCAGCTCCCGGGACTTTAGCGCTGAAGCTTTCTTT. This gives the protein CSSRDFSAEAFF.

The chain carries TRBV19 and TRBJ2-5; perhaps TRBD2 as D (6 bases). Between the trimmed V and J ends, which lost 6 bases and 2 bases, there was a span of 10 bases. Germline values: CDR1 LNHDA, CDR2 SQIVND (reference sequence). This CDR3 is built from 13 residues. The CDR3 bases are TGTGCCAGTAGAAGGGCGGGGCAAGAGACCCAGTACTTC. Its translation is CASRRAGQETQYF. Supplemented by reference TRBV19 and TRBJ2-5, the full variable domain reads DGGITQSPKYLFRKEGQNVTLSCEQNLNHDAMYWYRQDPGQGLRLIYYSQIVNDFQKGDIAEGYSVSREKKESFPLTVTSAQKNPTAFYLCASRRAGQETQYFGPGTRLLVL.

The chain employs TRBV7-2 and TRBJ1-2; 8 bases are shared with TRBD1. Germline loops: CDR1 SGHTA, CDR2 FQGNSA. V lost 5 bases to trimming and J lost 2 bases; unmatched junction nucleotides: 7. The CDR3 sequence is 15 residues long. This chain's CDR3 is CASSLGQGLNYGYTF. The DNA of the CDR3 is TGTGCCAGCAGCCTCGGACAGGGTTTGAACTATGGCTACACCTTC.